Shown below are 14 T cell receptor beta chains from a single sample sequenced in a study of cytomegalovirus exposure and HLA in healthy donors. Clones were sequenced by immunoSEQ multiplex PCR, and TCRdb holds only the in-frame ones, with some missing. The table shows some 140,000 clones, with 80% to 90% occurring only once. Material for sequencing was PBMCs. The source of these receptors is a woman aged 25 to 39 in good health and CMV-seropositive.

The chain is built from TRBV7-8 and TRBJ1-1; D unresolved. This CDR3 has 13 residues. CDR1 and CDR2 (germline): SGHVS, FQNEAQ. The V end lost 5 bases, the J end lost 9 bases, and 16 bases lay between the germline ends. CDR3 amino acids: CASSTPAREKAFF. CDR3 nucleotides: TGTGCCAGCAGCACCCCAGCGCGCGAAAAAGCTTTCTTT.

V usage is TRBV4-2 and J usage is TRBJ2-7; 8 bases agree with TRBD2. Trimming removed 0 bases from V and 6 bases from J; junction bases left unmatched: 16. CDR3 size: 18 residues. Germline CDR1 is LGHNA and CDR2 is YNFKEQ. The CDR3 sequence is CASSQENGGAPQYREQYF. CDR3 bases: TGTGCCAGCAGCCAAGAAAACGGGGGGGCGCCACAGTACCGCGAGCAGTACTTC.

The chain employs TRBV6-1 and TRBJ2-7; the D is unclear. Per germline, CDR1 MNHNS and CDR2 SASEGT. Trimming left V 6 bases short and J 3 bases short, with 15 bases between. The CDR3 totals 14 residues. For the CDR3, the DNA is TGTGCCAGCAGAGAACTAACCCCGGGCTACGAGCAGTACTTC. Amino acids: CASRELTPGYEQYF.

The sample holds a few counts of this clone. For the CDR3, the DNA is TGTGCCAGCAGCGGGGGAGGTAGTCCCGAGCAGTACTTC. Its protein product is CASSGGGSPEQYF. This chain connects TRBV5-4 to TRBJ2-7, with a tentative D call TRBD2 (6 bases). Trimming left V 4 bases short and J 6 bases short, with 14 bases between. Looked up from germline, CDR1 is SGHNT and CDR2 is YYREEE (reference sequence). CDR3 length: 13 amino acids.

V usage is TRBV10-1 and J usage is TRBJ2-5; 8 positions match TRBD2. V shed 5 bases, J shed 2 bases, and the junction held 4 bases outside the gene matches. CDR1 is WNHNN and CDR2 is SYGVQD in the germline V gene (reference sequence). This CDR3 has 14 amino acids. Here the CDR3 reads CASSPSGSQETQYF. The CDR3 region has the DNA TGCGCCAGCAGTCCCAGCGGGAGTCAAGAGACCCAGTACTTC.

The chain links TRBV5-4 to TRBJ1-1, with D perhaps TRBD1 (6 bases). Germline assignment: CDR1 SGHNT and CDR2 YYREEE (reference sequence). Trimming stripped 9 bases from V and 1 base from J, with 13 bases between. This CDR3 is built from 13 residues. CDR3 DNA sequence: TGTGCCATGTCAGGACAGCGGAACACTGAAGCTTTCTTT. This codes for CAMSGQRNTEAFF.

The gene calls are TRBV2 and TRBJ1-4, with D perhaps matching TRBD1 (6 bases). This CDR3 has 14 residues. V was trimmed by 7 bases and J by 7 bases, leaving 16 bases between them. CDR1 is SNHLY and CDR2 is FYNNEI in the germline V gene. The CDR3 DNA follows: TGTGCCAGCACCTCACAGGGTTTGGGTGAAAAACTGTTTTTT. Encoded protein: CASTSQGLGEKLFF.

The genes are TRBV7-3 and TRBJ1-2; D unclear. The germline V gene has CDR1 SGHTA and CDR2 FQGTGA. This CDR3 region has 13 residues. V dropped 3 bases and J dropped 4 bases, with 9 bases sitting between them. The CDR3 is CASSLSQVYGYTF. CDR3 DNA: TGTGCCAGCAGCTTGAGTCAGGTCTATGGCTACACCTTC.

The CDR3 DNA follows: TGTGCCAGCAGCTTCCCCTGGAGGGGAAATCAGCCCCAGCATTTT. Amino acid sequence: CASSFPWRGNQPQHF. V and J are TRBV7-8 and TRBJ1-5; maybe TRBD1 (5 bases). Trimming left V 3 bases short and J 4 bases short, with 13 bases between. The CDR3 covers 15 residues. Germline CDR1 is SGHVS and CDR2 is FQNEAQ.

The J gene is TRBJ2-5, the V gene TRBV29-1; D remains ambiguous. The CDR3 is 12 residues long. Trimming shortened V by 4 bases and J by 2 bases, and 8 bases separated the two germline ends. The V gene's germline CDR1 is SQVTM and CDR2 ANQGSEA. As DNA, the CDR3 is TGCAGCGTTGTTCCGGAGCAAGAGACCCAGTACTTC. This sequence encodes CSVVPEQETQYF.

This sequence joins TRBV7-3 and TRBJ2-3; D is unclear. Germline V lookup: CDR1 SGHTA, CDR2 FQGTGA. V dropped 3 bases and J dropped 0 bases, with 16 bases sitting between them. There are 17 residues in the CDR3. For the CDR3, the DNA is TGTGCCAGCAGCTTCGAATTGGAGCTTTTTAGCACAGATACGCAGTATTTT. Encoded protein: CASSFELELFSTDTQYF.

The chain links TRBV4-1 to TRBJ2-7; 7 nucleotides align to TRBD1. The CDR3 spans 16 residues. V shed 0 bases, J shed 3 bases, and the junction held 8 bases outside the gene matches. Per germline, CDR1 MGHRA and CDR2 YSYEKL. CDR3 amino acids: CASSQEETSGGYEQYF. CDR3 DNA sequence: TGCGCCAGCAGCCAAGAGGAAACTTCAGGGGGCTACGAGCAGTACTTC.

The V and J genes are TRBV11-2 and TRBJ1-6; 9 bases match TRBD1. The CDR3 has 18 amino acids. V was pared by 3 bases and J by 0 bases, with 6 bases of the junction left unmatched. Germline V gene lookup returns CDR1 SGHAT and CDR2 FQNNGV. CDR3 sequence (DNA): TGTGCCAGCAGCTTGCGTGGACAGGGGAGCTCCTATAATTCACCCCTCCACTTT. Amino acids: CASSLRGQGSSYNSPLHF.

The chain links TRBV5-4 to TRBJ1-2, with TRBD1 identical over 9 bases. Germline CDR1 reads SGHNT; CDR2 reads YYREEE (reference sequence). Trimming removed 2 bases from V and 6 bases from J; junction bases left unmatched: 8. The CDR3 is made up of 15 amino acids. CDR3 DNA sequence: TGTGCCAGCAGCTTAGGGACACAGGGGGCGGATGGCTACACCTTC. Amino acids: CASSLGTQGADGYTF.